The 25 T cell receptor beta chains in this list originate from one sample, sequenced in a study of STAT5B mutations in CD4+ large granular lymphocyte leukemia. Measured with immunoSEQ multiplex PCR; TCRdb has only the in-frame clones, and not every one. The sample lists tens of thousands of clones, approximately 71% occurring once. Input material: CD4+ T cells from blood buffy coats. The receptors come from a human donor in good health.

The V and J genes are TRBV7-2 and TRBJ2-7; TRBD2 agrees at 7 bases. The CDR3 totals 14 residues. Germline CDR1 SGHTA, CDR2 FQGNSA. J gave up 6 bases and V 2 bases, and 7 bases lay outside the gene matches. The DNA for the CDR3 is TGTGCCAGCAGCTTAAGGTTAGGGGAGGGCGAGCAGTACTTC. Translated, it gives CASSLRLGEGEQYF. The full variable domain, rest sourced from reference TRBV7-2 and TRBJ2-7, is GAGVSQSPSNKVTEKGKDVELRCDPISGHTALYWYRQSLGQGLEFLIYFQGNSAPDKSGLPSDRFSAERTGGSVSTLTIQRTQQEDSAVYLCASSLRLGEGEQYFGPGTRLTVT.

The chain joins TRBV25-1 to TRBJ1-2, with D possibly matching TRBD1 (5 bases). The length of the CDR3 is 16 residues. Germline loops: CDR1 MGHDK, CDR2 SYGVNS. V lost 3 bases, J lost 2 bases, and 16 bases lay in between. The CDR3 nucleotides read TGTGCCAGCAGTGAGGGGCCCGGCAGGGCGAACTATGGCTACACCTTC. Translating gives CASSEGPGRANYGYTF.

The V call is TRBV10-1, the J call TRBJ2-5; a possible D gene is TRBD2 (5 bases). Per germline, CDR1 WNHNN and CDR2 SYGVQD (reference sequence). The ends were cut back, 7 bases at V and 7 bases at J, with 16 bases in the middle. This CDR3 is 13 amino acids long. The CDR3 loop is CASMEFVGGTQYF. The CDR3 nucleotides are TGCGCCAGCATGGAATTTGTAGGAGGGACCCAGTACTTC.

The chain is built from TRBV11-2 and TRBJ1-2; 9 bases line up with TRBD1. The CDR3 is 18 residues long. V lost 4 bases, J lost 0 bases, and 12 bases stayed unmatched. Germline CDR1 SGHAT, CDR2 FQNNGV. The CDR3 is CASSSLQGAQAANYGYTF. The CDR3 region has the DNA TGTGCCAGCAGCTCCCTACAGGGGGCCCAGGCAGCTAACTATGGCTACACCTTC. Variable domain in full (rest from reference TRBV11-2 and TRBJ1-2): EAGVAQSPRYKIIEKRQSVAFWCNPISGHATLYWYQQILGQGPKLLIQFQNNGVVDDSQLPKDRFSAERLKGVDSTLKIQPAKLEDSAVYLCASSSLQGAQAANYGYTFGSGTRLTVV.

This chain uses TRBV28 with TRBJ1-5; D possibly corresponds to TRBD1 (5 bases). The CDR3 length is 12 residues. V was pared by 6 bases and J by 2 bases, with 5 bases between. Per germline, CDR1 MDHEN and CDR2 SYDVKM. The DNA of the CDR3 is TGTGCCAGCAGGACAGGCAATCAGCCCCAGCATTTT. Protein: CASRTGNQPQHF. The whole variable domain, remainder taken from reference TRBV28 and TRBJ1-5, is DVKVTQSSRYLVKRTGEKVFLECVQDMDHENMFWYRQDPGLGLRLIYFSYDVKMKEKGDIPEGYSVSREKKERFSLILESASTNQTSMYLCASRTGNQPQHFGDGTRLSIL.

Only a few counts were recorded for this clone. The V call is TRBV5-1, the J call TRBJ2-3, with 8 bases that match TRBD2. J lost 2 bases, V lost 1 base, and 6 bases had no gene match. The CDR3 runs to 16 residues. The germline gives CDR1 SGHRS, CDR2 YFSETQ. This CDR3 reads CASSLTSGSLTDTQYF. DNA of the CDR3: TGCGCCAGCAGCTTGACTAGCGGAAGCCTCACAGATACGCAGTATTTT.

This rearrangement joins TRBV5-1 to TRBJ1-2; 8 bases match TRBD1. J gave up 4 bases and V 4 bases, and 9 bases lay outside the gene matches. CDR3 length: 15 residues. Germline V gives CDR1 SGHRS, CDR2 YFSETQ. In DNA, the CDR3 is TGCGCCAGCAGCAATTTGGGACAGGTTATCTATGGCTACACCTTC. Protein sequence: CASSNLGQVIYGYTF.

The CDR3 reads CASSPFPQGKLATNEKLFF. CDR3 coding DNA: TGTGCCAGCAGCCCGTTCCCACAGGGAAAGCTTGCAACTAATGAAAAACTGTTTTTT. The chain has TRBV5-5 and TRBJ1-4; the D gene is possibly TRBD1 (6 bases). Trimming took 4 bases from V and 0 from J, leaving 22 bases between them. Germline V CDR1 and CDR2: SGHKS, YYEKEE (reference sequence). The CDR3 is made up of 19 amino acids.

The chain carries TRBV6-4 and TRBJ1-1, with D unclear. The ends were cut back, 3 bases at V and 0 bases at J, with 11 bases in the middle. The CDR3 is 15 residues long. Germline CDR1 is MRHNA and CDR2 is SNTAGT. This chain's CDR3 is CASSEGWGLNTEAFF. The DNA of the CDR3 is TGTGCCAGCAGTGAAGGATGGGGATTGAACACTGAAGCTTTCTTT.

V and J are TRBV6-1 and TRBJ2-7; the match to TRBD1 covers 8 bases. The V and J ends lost 2 bases and 3 bases, in that order; junction bases with no gene match: 3. The CDR3 runs to 14 residues. CDR1 and CDR2 (germline): MNHNS, SASEGT. Here the CDR3 DNA reads TGTGCCAGCAGTGAATACAGGGGGGACTACGAGCAGTACTTC. It is translated as CASSEYRGDYEQYF.

CDR3 DNA sequence: TGTGCCAGCAGCTCGGCGATAGGCAGGGTCGGGGAGCTGTTTTTT. Encoded protein: CASSSAIGRVGELFF. The chain recombines TRBV7-9 with TRBJ2-2, with a possible D match to TRBD1 (5 bases). The V gene lost 4 bases and the J gene lost 7 bases, with 16 bases spanning the gap. This CDR3 contains 15 residues. Germline CDR1 is SEHNR and CDR2 is FQNEAQ (reference sequence).

The chain is built from TRBV6-1 and TRBJ2-1, with a weak D call TRBD1 (6 bases). The germline V gene has CDR1 MNHNS and CDR2 SASEGT. The CDR3 consists of 12 residues. Between the trimmed V and J ends, which lost 6 bases and 9 bases, there was a span of 12 bases. CDR3 loop: CASSHRVGEQFF. CDR3 in DNA: TGTGCCAGCAGCCACAGGGTAGGTGAGCAGTTCTTC.

The sample holds a few counts of this clone. This chain links TRBV28 with TRBJ1-1; TRBD1 aligns across 9 bases. The CDR3 covers 14 residues. V trimming: 4 bases; J trimming: 1 base; junction bases outside the gene matches: 1. Germline values: CDR1 MDHEN, CDR2 SYDVKM. The CDR3 loop reads CASSSGQGNTEAFF. CDR3 nucleotide sequence: TGTGCCAGCAGTTCGGGACAGGGGAACACTGAAGCTTTCTTT. The whole variable domain, remainder taken from reference TRBV28 and TRBJ1-1, is DVKVTQSSRYLVKRTGEKVFLECVQDMDHENMFWYRQDPGLGLRLIYFSYDVKMKEKGDIPEGYSVSREKKERFSLILESASTNQTSMYLCASSSGQGNTEAFFGQGTRLTVV.

This chain links TRBV30 with TRBJ1-1; D is ambiguous. The CDR3 is 15 residues long. Per the germline V gene, CDR1 is GTSNPN and CDR2 is SVGIG (reference sequence). Trimming removed 5 bases from V and 11 bases from J, with 27 bases in between. CDR3 DNA: TGTGCCTGGGGGCTGTTGCCGGAGGGCCAAAGTGGGGCTTTCTTT. Encoded protein: CAWGLLPEGQSGAFF.

This chain connects TRBV11-2 to TRBJ2-7, with D uncertain. This CDR3 has 15 amino acids. The germline V and J ends were trimmed by 5 bases and 0 bases, with 14 bases remaining between them. Germline values: CDR1 SGHAT, CDR2 FQNNGV. The CDR3 DNA reads as TGTGCCAGCAGCCCATCGGGCGGATCCTCCTACGAGCAGTACTTC. It yields the protein CASSPSGGSSYEQYF. Combining the CDR3 with reference TRBV11-2 and TRBJ2-7 gives the whole variable domain EAGVAQSPRYKIIEKRQSVAFWCNPISGHATLYWYQQILGQGPKLLIQFQNNGVVDDSQLPKDRFSAERLKGVDSTLKIQPAKLEDSAVYLCASSPSGGSSYEQYFGPGTRLTVT.

This clone was seen a handful of times. This chain joins TRBV5-6 and TRBJ1-2; D not certain. The CDR3 is 13 amino acids. The V and J ends lost 4 bases and 8 bases respectively, with 15 bases between them. Per the germline V gene, CDR1 is SGHDT and CDR2 is YYEEEE. The CDR3 region is CASSLGGYRGYTF. CDR3 bases: TGTGCCAGCAGCCTGGGAGGGTACCGCGGCTACACCTTC.

This clone was seen once. This chain joins TRBV6-5 and TRBJ2-5; tentatively, D is TRBD1 (5 bases). Germline V gene data show CDR1 as MNHEY and CDR2 as SVGAGI. V lost 2 bases and J 5 bases, leaving 15 bases between the germline ends. The CDR3 has 15 residues. Written as DNA, the CDR3 is TGTGCCAGCAGTTACACCCCAGGGCCGGAGGAGACCCAGTACTTC. It specifies CASSYTPGPEETQYF.

V usage is TRBV4-1 and J usage is TRBJ1-4; 7 positions agree with TRBD1. The trim removed 4 bases at V and 5 bases at J, leaving 10 bases unmatched. This CDR3 is 16 amino acids long. Germline values: CDR1 MGHRA, CDR2 YSYEKL. The CDR3 here is CASSLPGRDRNEKLFF. CDR3 in DNA: TGCGCCAGCAGCCTCCCCGGGAGGGACAGAAATGAAAAACTGTTTTTT.

The gene calls are TRBV5-1 and TRBJ2-5; the D gene is possibly TRBD2 (6 bases). This CDR3 is built from 15 residues. Germline lookup yields CDR1 SGHRS and CDR2 YFSETQ. V gave up 5 bases and J gave up 5 bases, with 19 bases separating them. CDR3 sequence reads: CASRIGALGRETQYF. In nucleotides, the CDR3 is TGCGCCAGCAGAATCGGGGCCCTTGGGAGGGAGACCCAGTACTTC.

The chain has TRBV7-9 and TRBJ2-5, with D uncertain. V gave up 6 bases and J gave up 1 base, with 12 bases separating them. Germline V gene lookup returns CDR1 SEHNR and CDR2 FQNEAQ (reference sequence). The CDR3 consists of 14 residues. This CDR3 reads CASSHGPPQETQYF. The DNA for the CDR3 is TGTGCCAGCAGTCACGGGCCGCCCCAAGAGACCCAGTACTTC. The full variable domain, with the rest looked up from reference TRBV7-9 and TRBJ2-5, is DTGVSQNPRHKITKRGQNVTFRCDPISEHNRLYWYRQTLGQGPEFLTYFQNEAQLEKSRLLSDRFSAERPKGSFSTLEIQRTEQGDSAMYLCASSHGPPQETQYFGPGTRLLVL.

A single count supports this clone. At one end, the junction sequence differs from germline, possibly due to a read error. The chain is built from TRBV7-2 and TRBJ2-5; no definite D call. The CDR3 length is 12 residues. CDR1 and CDR2 from the germline V gene are SGHTA and FQGNSA. CDR3 in amino acids: CASSLSPRSGDF. Here the CDR3 DNA reads TGTGCCAGCAGCTTAAGTCCCAGATCTGGGGACTTC.

This clone is a singleton in its sample. The chain couples TRBV6-4 to TRBJ1-1, with TRBD1 matching 8 bases. V gave up 6 bases and J gave up 3 bases; unmatched junction bases: 9. The CDR3 is 15 residues long. CDR1 and CDR2 (germline): MRHNA, SNTAGT. In nucleotides, the CDR3 is TGTGCCAGCAGCAGGACAGGGAATCTGGACACTGAAGCTTTCTTT. The encoded protein is CASSRTGNLDTEAFF.

The chain combines TRBV5-1 with TRBJ1-4; D remains ambiguous. Germline values: CDR1 SGHRS, CDR2 YFSETQ. This CDR3 is 14 amino acids long. The V and J ends lost 1 base and 3 bases respectively, with 7 bases between them. In DNA form, the CDR3 reads TGCGCCAGCAGCTTGTCGCGAGCTAATGAAAAACTGTTTTTT. Translation gives CASSLSRANEKLFF.

This clone has just one count. V is TRBV2 and J is TRBJ2-5; perhaps TRBD2 as D (6 bases). The CDR3 extends over 14 amino acids. Germline lookup yields CDR1 SNHLY and CDR2 FYNNEI. V was shortened by 5 bases and J by 1 base, with 11 bases between the two germline ends. Here the CDR3 DNA reads TGTGCCAGCAGTAAAAGCGGGCTCCAAGAGACCCAGTACTTC. Protein: CASSKSGLQETQYF.

The chain couples TRBV5-1 to TRBJ2-1; 15 bases fit TRBD2. Germline CDR1 reads SGHRS; CDR2 reads YFSETQ. This CDR3 region has 16 residues. J gave up 9 bases and V 4 bases, and 8 bases lay outside the gene matches. The CDR3 bases are TGCGCCAGCAGCCAAGGACTAGCGGGAGGGGCGAGTGAGCAGTTCTTC. As protein: CASSQGLAGGASEQFF. Together with reference TRBV5-1 and TRBJ2-1, the CDR3 gives the full variable domain: KAGVTQTPRYLIKTRGQQVTLSCSPISGHRSVSWYQQTPGQGLQFLFEYFSETQRNKGNFPGRFSGRQFSNSRSEMNVSTLELGDSALYLCASSQGLAGGASEQFFGPGTRLTVL.